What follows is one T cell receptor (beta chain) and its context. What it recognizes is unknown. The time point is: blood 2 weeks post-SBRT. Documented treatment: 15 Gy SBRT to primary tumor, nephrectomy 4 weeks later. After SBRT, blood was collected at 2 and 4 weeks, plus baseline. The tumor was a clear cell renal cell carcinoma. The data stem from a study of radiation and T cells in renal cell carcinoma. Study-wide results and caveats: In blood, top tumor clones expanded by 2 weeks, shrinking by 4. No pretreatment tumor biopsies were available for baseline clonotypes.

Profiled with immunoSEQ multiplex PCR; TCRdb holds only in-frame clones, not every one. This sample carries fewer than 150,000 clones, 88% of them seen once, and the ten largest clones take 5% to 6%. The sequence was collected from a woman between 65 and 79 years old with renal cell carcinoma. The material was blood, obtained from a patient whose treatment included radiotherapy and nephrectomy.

The CDR3 loop is CASSFSGLSSSYNSPLHF. The CDR3 DNA follows: TGTGCCAGCAGTTTCTCGGGCCTCTCGAGCTCCTATAATTCACCCCTCCACTTT. This chain joins TRBV27 and TRBJ1-6; D is undetermined. Germline lookup yields CDR1 MNHEY and CDR2 SMNVEV (reference sequence). V dropped 3 bases and J dropped 0 bases, with 15 bases sitting between them. This CDR3 region has 18 residues.